The T cell receptor (beta chain) under discussion was sequenced for a study of OX40 agonist ivuxolimab in advanced cancers. Study details: Antecedent anti-PD-1, anti-PD-L1 or anti-CTLA-4 therapy was permissible, with over 35% having received some.

Broader study findings: At 0.1 to 3.0 mg/kg, clonal expansion of CD4+ and CD8+ blood T cells had occurred by week 6.

TCRdb keeps only in-frame clones here, not all; method: immunoSEQ multiplex PCR. This table has roughly 86,000 clones, about 86% appearing once. Germline V lookup: CDR1 MNHEY, CDR2 SMNVEV (reference sequence). The CDR3 sequence is 14 residues long. The junction had 1 base not matched to a gene; V was cut back by 7 bases and J by 2 bases. In this sample, this clone turned up once. What it recognizes is unknown. The genes are TRBV27 and TRBJ2-7; TRBD2 matches 14 bases. The sequencing used CD4+ or CD8+ T cells sorted from blood, collected in a trial of the OX40 agonist ivuxolimab. This receptor was identified in an adult with an advanced solid tumor such as melanoma, head and neck, liver or kidney cancer. The CDR3 nucleotides are TGTGCCAGCATGGGACTAGCGGGAGCCTACGAGCAGTACTTC. Translating it yields CASMGLAGAYEQYF.